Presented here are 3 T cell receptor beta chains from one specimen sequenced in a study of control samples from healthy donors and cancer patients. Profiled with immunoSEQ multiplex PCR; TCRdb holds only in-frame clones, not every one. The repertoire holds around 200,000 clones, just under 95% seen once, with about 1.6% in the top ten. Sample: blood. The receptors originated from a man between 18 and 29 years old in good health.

The CDR3 is CASSPGQDNSPLHF. DNA for the CDR3: TGTGCCAGCAGTCCGGGACAGGATAATTCACCCCTCCACTTT. The genes are TRBV28 and TRBJ1-6; 8 bases fit TRBD1. This CDR3 spans 14 amino acids. The junction had 2 bases not matched to a gene; V was cut back by 5 bases and J by 5 bases. Germline CDR1 MDHEN, CDR2 SYDVKM.

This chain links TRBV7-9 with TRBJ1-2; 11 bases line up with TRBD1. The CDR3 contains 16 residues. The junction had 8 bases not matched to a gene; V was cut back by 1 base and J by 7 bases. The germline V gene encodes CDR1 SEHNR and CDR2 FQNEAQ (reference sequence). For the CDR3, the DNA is TGTGCCAGCAGCTTAGTGTCCGGACAGGGGGCTTTTGGCTACACCTTC. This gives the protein CASSLVSGQGAFGYTF.

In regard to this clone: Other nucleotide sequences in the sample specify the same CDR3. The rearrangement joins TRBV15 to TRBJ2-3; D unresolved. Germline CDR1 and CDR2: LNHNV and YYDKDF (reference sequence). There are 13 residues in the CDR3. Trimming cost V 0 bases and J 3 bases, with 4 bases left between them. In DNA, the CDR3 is TGTGCCACCAGCAGAGATCGGACAGATACGCAGTATTTT. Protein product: CATSRDRTDTQYF.